This T cell receptor (beta chain) derives from a study of shared clonotypes between healthy human individuals (dated by TCRdb to 2020 to 2021). Study-level background: The cohort comprised a couple of women and a few men aged 18 to 49 years. To estimate repertoire size and how much clonotype sharing occurs between individuals, the study deeply sequenced the blood TCR repertoires of roughly 5 healthy adults. Different laboratories and diverse techniques were used to prepare libraries and sequence TCR repertoires, to increase sequencing depth and limit assay-specific biases. Leukapheresis yielded between about 0.85 and 9 billion PBMCs per donor.

General study outcomes and caveats: Because the study included a small number of donors, the genetic and exposure-history diversity represented was limited. Sampling was restricted to blood, and TCR repertoires in tissue are likely to differ from TCR repertoires in blood. Pairwise subsampling indicated that sequencing depth was expected to affect the degree of clonotype sharing among donors.

TCR CDR3 regions were amplified from genomic DNA by multiplex PCR using the deep immunoSEQ assay. For each cell subset, the extracted genomic DNA was distributed evenly across all wells of several immunoSEQ 96-well plates, and each plate served as one replicate. For unsorted PBMC, 250 to 300 ng of genomic DNA, equivalent to about 30,000 T cell genomes, went into each replicate PCR. Unsorted PBMC genomic DNA was sequenced across ten immunoSEQ deep assay plates. Purified libraries were quantified with a Qubit 3.0 fluorometer, sized on a Bioanalyzer 2100, and re-quantified with the KAPA Library Quantification kit. Every immunoSEQ 96-well plate was sequenced on a separate single-read 150-cycle Illumina NextSeq 550 flow cell. From the authors' description of their analysis: Because the immunoSEQ output included only junctional sequences and no quality scores, the filtering could not be the same as the filtering used for full-length reads. Sequences were annotated with PyIR, a Python wrapper for IgBLAST v1.9, and V/J genes and CDR3 were assigned using IMGT germline references. Reads with weak V/J assignments (E-value above 1e-6), missing CDR3, stop codons, out-of-frame junctions, or ambiguous translated residues were removed. A V3J clonotype was defined by an identical inferred V gene, J gene, and CDR3 amino acid sequence. To compute the percentage overlap between repertoires, the number of shared unique clonotypes was divided by the size of the smaller repertoire. Repertoire richness was assessed with RTK rarefaction, the Chao1 estimator, and Recon v2.1 estimates of unobserved clonotypes. The clones in this table, taken by TCRdb from immuneACCESS, are in-frame only. Not every clone is retained; where verified, under half of the shortfall comes from an unresolved V gene, and the cause of the rest is unknown. V, J and clone size are those of that table, while D and trimming were read from the DNA. The sample table lists about 490,000 clones, 60% to 85% of them with a count of one. The ten top clones hold roughly 13% of the sample.

V and J lose 0 bases and 5 bases, and a span of 14 bases separates them. Taken from the germline V gene, the CDR1 and CDR2 loops are SGHRS and YFSETQ. Counted from cysteine to phenylalanine, this CDR3 has 15 amino acids. Only CDR3 DNA remains: 45 bases, in frame from the first base. To note about this clone: Its antigen has not been determined. Qualities for individual bases were not recorded, and no much larger clone is one base off.

Healthy HIV-negative adults with no recently reported acute infections or vaccinations were included as donors. Every donor was a Caucasian adult living in Nashville, Tennessee, USA. In the unsorted samples, some 100 million PBMCs were counted, and genomic DNA was extracted using the QIAamp DNA Blood Mini kit. Blood was obtained by leukapheresis, after which PBMCs were separated by Ficoll-Histopaque density gradient centrifugation and cryopreserved in liquid nitrogen vapor phase. The TCR was taken from a woman aged 35 to 49 in good health. Some clones in this sample may be carry-over from other donors' samples. This chain is built from TRBV5-1 and TRBJ1-1; the D gene assignment is ambiguous. The sample comprised PBMCs. The sequence in DNA is TGCGCCAGCAGCTTGGGGGGTGCTAAGGTGACTGAAGCTTTCTTT. Translated, it reads CASSLGGAKVTEAFF. Where the CDR3 stops, the reference TRBV5-1 and TRBJ1-1 genes take over; the full variable domain is KAGVTQTPRYLIKTRGQQVTLSCSPISGHRSVSWYQQTPGQGLQFLFEYFSETQRNKGNFPGRFSGRQFSNSRSEMNVSTLELGDSALYLCASSLGGAKVTEAFFGQGTRLTVV.